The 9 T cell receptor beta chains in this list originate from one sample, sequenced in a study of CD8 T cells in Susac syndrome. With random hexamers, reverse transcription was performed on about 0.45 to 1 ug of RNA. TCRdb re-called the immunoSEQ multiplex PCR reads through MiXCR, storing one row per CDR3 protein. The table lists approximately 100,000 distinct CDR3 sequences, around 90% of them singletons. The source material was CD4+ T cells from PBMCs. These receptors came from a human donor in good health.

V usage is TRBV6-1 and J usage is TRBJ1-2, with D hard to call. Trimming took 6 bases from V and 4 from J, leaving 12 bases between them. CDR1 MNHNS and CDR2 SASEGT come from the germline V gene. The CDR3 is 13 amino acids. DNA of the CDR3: TGTGCCAGCAGCGGAGAGAGGTCCTATGGCTACACCTTC. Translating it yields CASSGERSYGYTF.

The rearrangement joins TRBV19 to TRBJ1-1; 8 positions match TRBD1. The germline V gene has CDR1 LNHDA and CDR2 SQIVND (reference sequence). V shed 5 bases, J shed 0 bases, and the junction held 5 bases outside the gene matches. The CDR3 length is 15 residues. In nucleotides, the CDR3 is TGTGCCAGTAGTCTGCGGACAGGGATGAACACTGAAGCTTTCTTT. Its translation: CASSLRTGMNTEAFF.

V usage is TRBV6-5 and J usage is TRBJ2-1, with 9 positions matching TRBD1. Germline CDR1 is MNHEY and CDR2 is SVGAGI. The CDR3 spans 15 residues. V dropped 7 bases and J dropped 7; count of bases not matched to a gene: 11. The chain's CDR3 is CASIDRQGGSNEQFF. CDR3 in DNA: TGTGCCAGCATTGATCGACAGGGGGGTTCAAATGAGCAGTTCTTC.

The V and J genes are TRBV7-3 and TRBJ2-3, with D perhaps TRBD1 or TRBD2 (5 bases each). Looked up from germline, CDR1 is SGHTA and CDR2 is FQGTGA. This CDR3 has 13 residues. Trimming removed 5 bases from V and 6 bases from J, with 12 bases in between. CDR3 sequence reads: CASSPPGRDTQYF. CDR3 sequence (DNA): TGTGCCAGCAGCCCCCCGGGACGCGATACGCAGTATTTT.

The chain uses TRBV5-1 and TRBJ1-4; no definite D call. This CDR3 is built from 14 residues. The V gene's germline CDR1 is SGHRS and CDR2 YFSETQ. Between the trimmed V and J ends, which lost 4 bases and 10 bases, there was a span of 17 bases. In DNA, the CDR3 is TGCGCCAGCAGCCCCGAGGGTGCCGCCGCAAAACTGTTTTTT. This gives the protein CASSPEGAAAKLFF.

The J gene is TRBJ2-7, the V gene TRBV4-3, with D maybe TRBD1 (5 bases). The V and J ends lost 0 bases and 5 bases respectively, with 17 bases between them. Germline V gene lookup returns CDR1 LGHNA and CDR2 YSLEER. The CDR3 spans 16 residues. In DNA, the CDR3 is TGCGCCAGCAGCCAAGAAAAAGACAGCTACATGGACGAGCAGTACTTC. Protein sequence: CASSQEKDSYMDEQYF.

The CDR3 sequence is CASSLPVRAGANVLTF. The CDR3 coding sequence is TGTGCCAGCAGCCTACCGGTACGTGCCGGGGCCAACGTCCTGACTTTC. The rearrangement joins TRBV3-1 to TRBJ2-6, with unresolved D. The CDR3 has 16 amino acids. Germline V gives CDR1 LGHDT, CDR2 YNNKEL (reference sequence). V lost 4 bases and J lost 4, with 14 bases in between.

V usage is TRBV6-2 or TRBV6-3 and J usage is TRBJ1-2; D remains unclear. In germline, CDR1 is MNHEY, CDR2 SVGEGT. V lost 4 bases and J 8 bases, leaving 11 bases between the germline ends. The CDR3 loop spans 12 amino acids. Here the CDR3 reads CASSWRGDGYTF. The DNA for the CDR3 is TGTGCCAGCAGTTGGCGAGGAGACGGCTACACCTTC.

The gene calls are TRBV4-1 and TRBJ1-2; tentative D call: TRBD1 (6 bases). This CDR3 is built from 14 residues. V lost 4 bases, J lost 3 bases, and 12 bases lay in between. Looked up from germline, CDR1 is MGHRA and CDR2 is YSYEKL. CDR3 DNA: TGCGCCAGCAGCCCAAACCAGGGGTACTATGGCTACACCTTC. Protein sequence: CASSPNQGYYGYTF.